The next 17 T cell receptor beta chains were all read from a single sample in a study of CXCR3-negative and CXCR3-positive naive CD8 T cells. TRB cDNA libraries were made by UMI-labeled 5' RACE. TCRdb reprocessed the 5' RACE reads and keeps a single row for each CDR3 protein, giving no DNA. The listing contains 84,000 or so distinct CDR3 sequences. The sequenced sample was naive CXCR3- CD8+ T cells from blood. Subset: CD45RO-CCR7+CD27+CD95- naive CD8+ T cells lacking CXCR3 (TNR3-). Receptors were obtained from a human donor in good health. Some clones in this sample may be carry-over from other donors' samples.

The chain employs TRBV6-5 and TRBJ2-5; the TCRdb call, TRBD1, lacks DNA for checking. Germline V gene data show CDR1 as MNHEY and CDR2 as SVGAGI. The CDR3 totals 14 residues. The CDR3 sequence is CASSYRGTEETQYF.

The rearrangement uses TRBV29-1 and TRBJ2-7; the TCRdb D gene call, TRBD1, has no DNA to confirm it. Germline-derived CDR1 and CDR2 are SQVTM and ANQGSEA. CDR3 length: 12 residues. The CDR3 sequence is CSVEWGNYEQYF.

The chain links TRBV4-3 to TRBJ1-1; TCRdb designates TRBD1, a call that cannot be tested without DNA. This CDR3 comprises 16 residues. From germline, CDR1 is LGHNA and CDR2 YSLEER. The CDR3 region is CASSQDRSGGTTEAFF.

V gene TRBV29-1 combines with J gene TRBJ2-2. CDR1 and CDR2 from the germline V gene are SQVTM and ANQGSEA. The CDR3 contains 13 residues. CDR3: CSVEDMNTGELFF.

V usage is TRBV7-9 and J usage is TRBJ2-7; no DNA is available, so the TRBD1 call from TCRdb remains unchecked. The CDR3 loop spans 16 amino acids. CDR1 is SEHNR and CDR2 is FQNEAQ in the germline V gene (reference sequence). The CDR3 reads CASSLVRPGPAYEQYF. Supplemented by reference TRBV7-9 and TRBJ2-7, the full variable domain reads DTGVSQNPRHKITKRGQNVTFRCDPISEHNRLYWYRQTLGQGPEFLTYFQNEAQLEKSRLLSDRFSAERPKGSFSTLEIQRTEQGDSAMYLCASSLVRPGPAYEQYFGPGTRLTVT.

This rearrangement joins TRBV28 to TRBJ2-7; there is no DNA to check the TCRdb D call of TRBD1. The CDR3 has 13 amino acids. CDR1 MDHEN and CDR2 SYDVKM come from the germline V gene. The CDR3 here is CPSRNQGGDEQYF.

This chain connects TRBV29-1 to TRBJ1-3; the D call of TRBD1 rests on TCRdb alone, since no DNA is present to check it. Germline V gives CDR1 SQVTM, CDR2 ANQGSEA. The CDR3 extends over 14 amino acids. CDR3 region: CSVRTGVTGNTIYF.

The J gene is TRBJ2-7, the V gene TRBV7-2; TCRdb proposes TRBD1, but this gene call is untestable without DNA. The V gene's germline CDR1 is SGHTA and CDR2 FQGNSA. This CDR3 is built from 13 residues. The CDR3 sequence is CASTYGQVYEQYF.

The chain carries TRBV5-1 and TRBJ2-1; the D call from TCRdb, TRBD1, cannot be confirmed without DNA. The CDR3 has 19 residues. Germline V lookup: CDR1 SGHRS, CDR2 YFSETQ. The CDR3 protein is CASSLPLAGGDRSYNEQFF.

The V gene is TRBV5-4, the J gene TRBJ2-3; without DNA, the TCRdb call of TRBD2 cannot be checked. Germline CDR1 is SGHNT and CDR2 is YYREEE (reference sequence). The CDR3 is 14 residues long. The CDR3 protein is CASSLSRDHHTQYF.

This CDR3 is CSAFYSAVEQYF. The V gene is TRBV20-1, the J gene TRBJ2-7. Germline V gene lookup returns CDR1 DFQATT and CDR2 SNEGSKA (reference sequence). The CDR3 is 12 residues long.

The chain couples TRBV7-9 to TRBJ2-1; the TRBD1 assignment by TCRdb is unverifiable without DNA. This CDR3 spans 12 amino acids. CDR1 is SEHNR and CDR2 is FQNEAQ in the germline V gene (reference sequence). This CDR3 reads CASSLSRHEQFF.

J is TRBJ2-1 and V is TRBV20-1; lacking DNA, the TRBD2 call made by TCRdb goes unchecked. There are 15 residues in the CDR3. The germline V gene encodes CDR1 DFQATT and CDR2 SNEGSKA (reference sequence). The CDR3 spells CSARSLAGGLNEQFF.

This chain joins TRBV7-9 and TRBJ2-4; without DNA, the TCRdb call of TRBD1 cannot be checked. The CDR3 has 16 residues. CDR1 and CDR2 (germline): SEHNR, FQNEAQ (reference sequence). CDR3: CASSSRDRGEGNIQYF.

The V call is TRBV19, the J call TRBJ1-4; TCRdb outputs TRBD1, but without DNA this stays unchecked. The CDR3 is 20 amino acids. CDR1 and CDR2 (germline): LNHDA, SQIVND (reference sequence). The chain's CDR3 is CASRQYFGQPWDATNEKLFF.

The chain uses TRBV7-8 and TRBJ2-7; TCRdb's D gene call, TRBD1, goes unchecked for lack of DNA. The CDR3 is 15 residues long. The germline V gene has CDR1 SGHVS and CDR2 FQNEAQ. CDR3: CASSSVQGSSYEQYF.

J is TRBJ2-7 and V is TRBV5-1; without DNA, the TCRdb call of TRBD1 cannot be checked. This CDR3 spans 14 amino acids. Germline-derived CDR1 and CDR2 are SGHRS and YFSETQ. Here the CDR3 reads CASSAETGSYEQYF.